This is a list of T cell receptor beta chains from one sample in a study of tumor and adjacent non-tumor tissue in lung cancer. MiXCR, run by TCRdb on the multiplex PCR reads, gives a single entry per CDR3 protein. The data show about 78,000 distinct CDR3 sequences, 75% to 90% seen once. The sequencing sample was made of lung tumor tissue. These receptors all come from a woman aged 50 to 65 with non-small cell lung cancer. Each CDR3 is given with its conserved first and last residue. D genes are given only for firm matches. Clone size is stated in some rows and not others, as once, few, many or a class when expanded.

abundance: .
v_gene: TRBV20-1
len: 16
j_gene: TRBJ2-7
d_gene: .
CDR3nt: TGCAGTGCTAGAGGTCAAAGGGCGGACAGCTCCTACGAAGAGTACTTC
CDR3aa: CSARGQRADSSYEEYF

abundance: .
v_gene: TRBV6-1
len: 13
j_gene: TRBJ2-1
d_gene: .
CDR3nt: TGTGCCAGCAGGACTAGGGGATACAATGAGCAGTTATTC
CDR3aa: CASRTRGYNEQLF

abundance: once
v_gene: TRBV20-1
len: 14
j_gene: TRBJ2-1
d_gene: .
CDR3nt: TGCAGCGCGCAAACTAGCTCGGGATACAATGAGCATTTCTTC
CDR3aa: CSAQTSSGYNEHFF

abundance: .
v_gene: TRBV20-1
len: 12
j_gene: TRBJ2-3
d_gene: .
CDR3nt: TGCAGTGCTAACCCCCGCACGGATACGCAGTATTTT
CDR3aa: CSANPRTDTQYF

abundance: .
v_gene: TRBV20-1
len: 13
j_gene: TRBJ2-3
d_gene: .
CDR3nt: TGCAGTGCTAGAGTCCCGGACTCTCTTAAGAAGTATTTT
CDR3aa: CSARVPDSLKKYF

abundance: .
v_gene: TRBV6-1
len: 17
j_gene: TRBJ2-2
d_gene: TRBD2
CDR3nt: TGTGCCAGCAATGAACTAGCGGGAGATGTCGGGGCCGGGGAGTTGTTTTTT
CDR3aa: CASNELAGDVGAGELFF

abundance: .
v_gene: TRBV6-5
len: 14
j_gene: TRBJ2-1
d_gene: .
CDR3nt: TGTGACAACAGTTCAAGGGGGACCTACAATGAGCAACTCTTC
CDR3aa: CDNSSRGTYNEQLF

abundance: .
v_gene: TRBV29-1
len: 16
j_gene: TRBJ1-2
d_gene: TRBD1
CDR3nt: TGCAGCGTTAACGCGGGACAGGGGATTGAGAGCTATGGCTACACCTTC
CDR3aa: CSVNAGQGIESYGYTF

abundance: .
v_gene: TRBV11-1
len: 14
j_gene: TRBJ2-3
d_gene: .
CDR3nt: TGTGCCAGCAGGATAGCTATAGGGGCTGATACTCAGTATTTT
CDR3aa: CASRIAIGADTQYF

abundance: .
v_gene: TRBV11-2
len: 15
j_gene: TRBJ2-5
d_gene: .
CDR3nt: TGTGTCAGCAGCCTTACGACAGGATTCCAAGAGACCCAGTACTTC
CDR3aa: CVSSLTTGFQETQYF

abundance: medium-sized
v_gene: TRBV20-1
len: 11
j_gene: TRBJ2-1
d_gene: .
CDR3nt: TGCAGTGCTAAAGCGGGCTGGGAGCAGTTCTTC
CDR3aa: CSAKAGWEQFF

abundance: .
v_gene: TRBV20-1
len: 15
j_gene: TRBJ2-1
d_gene: TRBD2
CDR3nt: TGCAGTGCCAGGATGTCTAGCGGGAGTCGCAGTGAGCAGTTCTTC
CDR3aa: CSARMSSGSRSEQFF

abundance: .
v_gene: TRBV29-1
len: 13
j_gene: TRBJ1-3
d_gene: .
CDR3nt: TGCTGCGTTGCTAGAAAATCTGGAAGCACCATATATTTT
CDR3aa: CCVARKSGSTIYF

abundance: once
v_gene: TRBV4-3
len: 13
j_gene: TRBJ2-1
d_gene: .
CDR3nt: TGCGCCAGCAGCCAAGGGGAAGGAGACGAGCAGTTCTTC
CDR3aa: CASSQGEGDEQFF

abundance: .
v_gene: TRBV11-2
len: 13
j_gene: TRBJ1-5
d_gene: .
CDR3nt: TGTGACAACATCCTGCGACCCGATCAGCCCCAGCATTTT
CDR3aa: CDNILRPDQPQHF

abundance: .
v_gene: TRBV11-2
len: 13
j_gene: TRBJ2-7
d_gene: .
CDR3nt: TGTGCTAGCAGCACCGACAGAGACTACAAGCAGTACTTT
CDR3aa: CASSTDRDYKQYF

abundance: .
v_gene: TRBV5-6
len: 18
j_gene: TRBJ2-1
d_gene: .
CDR3nt: TGTGCCAGCAGTTTCTGTGGGACTGTCCGGCCCGAGTACAATGAGCAGTTCTTC
CDR3aa: CASSFCGTVRPEYNEQFF

abundance: .
v_gene: TRBV7-2
len: 14
j_gene: TRBJ2-7
d_gene: TRBD2
CDR3nt: TGTGTCAGCAGCTTGACTAGCGGGAGCTACGAGCAGTACTTC
CDR3aa: CVSSLTSGSYEQYF

abundance: .
v_gene: TRBV11-2
len: 15
j_gene: TRBJ2-7
d_gene: .
CDR3nt: TGTGCTAGCAGCTTATTTCCAAGTCCCTCCTACGAGCAGTACTTC
CDR3aa: CASSLFPSPSYEQYF

abundance: .
v_gene: TRBV12-3/TRBV12-4
len: 15
j_gene: TRBJ2-3
d_gene: .
CDR3nt: TGTGCCAGCATATCAGGGACATTTCGCACAGATACGCAGTACTTT
CDR3aa: CASISGTFRTDTQYF

abundance: .
v_gene: TRBV12-3/TRBV12-4
len: 13
j_gene: TRBJ2-7
d_gene: .
CDR3nt: TGTGTCAGTAGTGCAGGGAATCAGGGCGAGCAGTACTTC
CDR3aa: CVSSAGNQGEQYF

abundance: .
v_gene: TRBV11-2
len: 14
j_gene: TRBJ2-5
d_gene: .
CDR3nt: TGTGCCAACAGCTCCGGACAGACCCGGAAGGCCCAGTACTTC
CDR3aa: CANSSGQTRKAQYF

abundance: few
v_gene: TRBV20-1
len: 12
j_gene: TRBJ1-5
d_gene: .
CDR3nt: TGTAATGCTAGGCAGGGCGGGCAGCCCCAGCATTTT
CDR3aa: CNARQGGQPQHF

abundance: once
v_gene: TRBV29-1
len: 11
j_gene: TRBJ2-7
d_gene: TRBD2
CDR3nt: TGCAGGGCCGCGGGGGGCTATGAGCAGTACTTC
CDR3aa: CRAAGGYEQYF

abundance: once
v_gene: TRBV11-1
len: 13
j_gene: TRBJ2-3
d_gene: TRBD1
CDR3nt: TGTCCCAGCAGAGGGACAGGGACAGATACGCAGTATTTT
CDR3aa: CPSRGTGTDTQYF

abundance: .
v_gene: TRBV11-2
len: 15
j_gene: TRBJ2-7
d_gene: .
CDR3nt: .
CDR3aa: CASSPWASGSYGQYF

abundance: .
v_gene: TRBV6-1
len: 14
j_gene: TRBJ2-1
d_gene: TRBD2
CDR3nt: TGTGCCATCTGTGTACGGGGGGAAAAAGATGAGCAGTTCTTT
CDR3aa: CAICVRGEKDEQFF

abundance: .
v_gene: TRBV20-1
len: 14
j_gene: TRBJ2-1
d_gene: .
CDR3nt: TGCAATGCTAGAGATCGGACAGACTACAATGAGCAGTTATTC
CDR3aa: CNARDRTDYNEQLF

abundance: .
v_gene: TRBV4-1
len: 18
j_gene: TRBJ2-2
d_gene: TRBD2
CDR3nt: TGCGCCAGCGGCCAACAAGTTCGGACTAGCGGGAAGACCGGGAAGCTGTTTTTT
CDR3aa: CASGQQVRTSGKTGKLFF

abundance: .
v_gene: TRBV11-2
len: 14
j_gene: TRBJ2-1
d_gene: .
CDR3nt: TGTGTCAGCGGCTTGTTTCGGAATTACAATGAGCAGTTCTTC
CDR3aa: CVSGLFRNYNEQFF

abundance: .
v_gene: TRBV28
len: 13
j_gene: TRBJ1-5
d_gene: .
CDR3nt: TGTGCCAGCAGTTTATATATCAATCAGCTCCGGCATTTT
CDR3aa: CASSLYINQLRHF

abundance: .
v_gene: TRBV5-5
len: 16
j_gene: TRBJ2-3
d_gene: .
CDR3nt: TGTGCCAGCAGCTTGGGGCTAGCGAAAGTCACAGATACGCAGTATTTT
CDR3aa: CASSLGLAKVTDTQYF

abundance: .
v_gene: TRBV4-2
len: 15
j_gene: TRBJ2-7
d_gene: TRBD1
CDR3nt: TGTGCCAGCAGCCCCACCGGGACAGATGACTGCGAGCAGTATTTC
CDR3aa: CASSPTGTDDCEQYF

abundance: .
v_gene: TRBV4-1
len: 16
j_gene: TRBJ2-1
d_gene: .
CDR3nt: TGCGCCAGCAGCCGCGCTACGCCAACAGGGATGAGCGAGCAGTTCTTC
CDR3aa: CASSRATPTGMSEQFF

abundance: .
v_gene: TRBV20-1
len: 12
j_gene: TRBJ2-1
d_gene: .
CDR3nt: TGCAGTTCCGGAAGAGGGGTACATGAGCAGTATTTC
CDR3aa: CSSGRGVHEQYF

abundance: .
v_gene: TRBV20-1
len: 14
j_gene: TRBJ2-7
d_gene: TRBD2
CDR3nt: TGCAGAGCTCGGGCTAGCGGAATAACCTACAAGCAGTACTTC
CDR3aa: CRARASGITYKQYF

abundance: .
v_gene: TRBV29-1
len: 15
j_gene: TRBJ1-3
d_gene: .
CDR3nt: TGCAGAGTTGAAGGGCGGGCGTTCTCTGGAAACACCATATATTTT
CDR3aa: CRVEGRAFSGNTIYF

abundance: .
v_gene: TRBV6-1
len: 18
j_gene: TRBJ2-5
d_gene: TRBD2
CDR3nt: TGTGCCACCAGTGGGTCCGTCCCGGGACTAGCGGGTTCGGAGACCCAGTATTTC
CDR3aa: CATSGSVPGLAGSETQYF

abundance: .
v_gene: TRBV20-1
len: 15
j_gene: TRBJ1-5
d_gene: .
CDR3nt: TGCAGAGCCAATCCTCTACCAGGGGCAGAACAGCCCCAGCATTTT
CDR3aa: CRANPLPGAEQPQHF

abundance: .
v_gene: TRBV20-1
len: 17
j_gene: TRBJ2-3
d_gene: TRBD2
CDR3nt: TGCAGTGCAGGGGGCCCAGGGACTAGCGGGAACACAGATACGCAGTATTTT
CDR3aa: CSAGGPGTSGNTDTQYF

abundance: .
v_gene: TRBV6-1
len: 17
j_gene: TRBJ2-3
d_gene: TRBD2
CDR3nt: TGTGCCAGCAGTGATCGTGGTAGCGGGAGTTCTTCAGATACGCAGTATTTT
CDR3aa: CASSDRGSGSSSDTQYF

abundance: .
v_gene: TRBV6-1
len: 15
j_gene: TRBJ1-6
d_gene: TRBD1
CDR3nt: TGTGCAGGCAGTGAACAGGGGGCGAATAATTCACCCCCACACTTT
CDR3aa: CAGSEQGANNSPPHF

abundance: .
v_gene: TRBV7-9
len: 17
j_gene: TRBJ2-2
d_gene: TRBD2
CDR3nt: TGTGCCAGCAGCTCTCCCGCGGGGGGTGGTTTCACCGGGGAGCTGTTTTTT
CDR3aa: CASSSPAGGGFTGELFF

abundance: .
v_gene: TRBV12-3/TRBV12-4
len: 14
j_gene: TRBJ2-5
d_gene: .
CDR3nt: TGTGCTAGCAGTTTAACGGGAATCCAAGAGACCCAGTACTTC
CDR3aa: CASSLTGIQETQYF

abundance: .
v_gene: TRBV6-2/TRBV6-3
len: 15
j_gene: TRBJ2-3
d_gene: .
CDR3nt: TGTGCCAGCAGTTACGGCGCTGGGCAAACAGATACGCAGTATTTT
CDR3aa: CASSYGAGQTDTQYF

abundance: .
v_gene: TRBV20-1
len: 13
j_gene: TRBJ2-4
d_gene: .
CDR3nt: TGCAATGCTATTTGGGGTCTCAAAAACATTCAGTACTTC
CDR3aa: CNAIWGLKNIQYF

abundance: .
v_gene: TRBV5-6
len: 15
j_gene: TRBJ1-5
d_gene: .
CDR3nt: TGTGCCAGCAGCTTGCCGGTGAATGGCAATCAGCCCCAACATTTT
CDR3aa: CASSLPVNGNQPQHF

abundance: .
v_gene: TRBV6-1
len: 16
j_gene: TRBJ2-1
d_gene: .
CDR3nt: TGTGTCAGCACCTCCGGTGTGGGCAGCTTCTACAATGAGCAGTTCTTC
CDR3aa: CVSTSGVGSFYNEQFF

abundance: .
v_gene: TRBV18
len: 14
j_gene: TRBJ1-5
d_gene: .
CDR3nt: TGTGCCAGCTCACCAATGACAGGCAATCAACCCCAGCATTTT
CDR3aa: CASSPMTGNQPQHF

abundance: .
v_gene: TRBV4-2
len: 12
j_gene: TRBJ2-1
d_gene: .
CDR3nt: TGTGTCAGCAGTCAAGAGTACGGAGAGCAGTTCTTC
CDR3aa: CVSSQEYGEQFF

abundance: few
v_gene: TRBV11-2
len: 15
j_gene: TRBJ2-2
d_gene: .
CDR3nt: TGTGCCAGAAGCTTAGCAGGAGCTCAAAGCGGGGAGCTGTTTTTT
CDR3aa: CARSLAGAQSGELFF

abundance: .
v_gene: TRBV6-5
len: 14
j_gene: TRBJ1-2
d_gene: .
CDR3nt: TGTGCCAGCAGGTCGAAGAGGGGAAACTATGGTTACACCTTC
CDR3aa: CASRSKRGNYGYTF

abundance: once
v_gene: TRBV4-3
len: 17
j_gene: TRBJ2-1
d_gene: TRBD2
CDR3nt: TGCGCCAGCAGCGAGACTTCGGGACTAGCGGGAGTCCTTGAGCAGTTCTTC
CDR3aa: CASSETSGLAGVLEQFF

abundance: .
v_gene: TRBV4-1
len: 16
j_gene: TRBJ1-1
d_gene: .
CDR3nt: TGCACCAGCAGCCAAGATCTGTACAGGGTCGGCACTGAAGCTTTATTT
CDR3aa: CTSSQDLYRVGTEALF

abundance: .
v_gene: TRBV11-2
len: 15
j_gene: TRBJ2-1
d_gene: .
CDR3nt: TGTGTCAACAACAAAGGGGGAGGGGGCTACAATGACCAGTTCTTC
CDR3aa: CVNNKGGGGYNDQFF

abundance: .
v_gene: TRBV4-1
len: 15
j_gene: TRBJ2-4
d_gene: .
CDR3nt: TGCACCAGCAGCCCATCGTGGGGGGCCAAAAACATTCAGTACTTC
CDR3aa: CTSSPSWGAKNIQYF

abundance: .
v_gene: TRBV29-1
len: 18
j_gene: TRBJ1-1
d_gene: .
CDR3nt: TGCAGCGTTGAACGAACAAGGAGCCTAAGAACCATGAACACTGAAGCTTTCTTT
CDR3aa: CSVERTRSLRTMNTEAFF

abundance: .
v_gene: TRBV6-6
len: 17
j_gene: TRBJ2-6
d_gene: .
CDR3nt: TGTGCCAGCAGTTACTCAGACGGACCCTCTGGGACCAACGTCCTGACTTTC
CDR3aa: CASSYSDGPSGTNVLTF